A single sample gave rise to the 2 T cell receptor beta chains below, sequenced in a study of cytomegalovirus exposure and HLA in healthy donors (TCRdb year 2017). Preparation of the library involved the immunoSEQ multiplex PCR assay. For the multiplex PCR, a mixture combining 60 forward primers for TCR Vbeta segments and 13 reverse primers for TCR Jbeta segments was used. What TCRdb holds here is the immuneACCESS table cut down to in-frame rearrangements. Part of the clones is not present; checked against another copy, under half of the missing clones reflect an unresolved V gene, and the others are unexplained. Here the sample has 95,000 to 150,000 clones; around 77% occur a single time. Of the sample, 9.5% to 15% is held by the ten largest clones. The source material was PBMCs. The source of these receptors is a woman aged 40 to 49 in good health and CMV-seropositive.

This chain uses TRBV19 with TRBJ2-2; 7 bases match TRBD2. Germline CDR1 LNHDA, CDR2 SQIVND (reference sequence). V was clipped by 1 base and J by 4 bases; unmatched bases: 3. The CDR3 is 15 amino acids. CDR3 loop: CASSIGWGGTGELFF. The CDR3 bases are TGTGCCAGTAGTATAGGTTGGGGGGGCACCGGGGAGCTGTTTTTT.

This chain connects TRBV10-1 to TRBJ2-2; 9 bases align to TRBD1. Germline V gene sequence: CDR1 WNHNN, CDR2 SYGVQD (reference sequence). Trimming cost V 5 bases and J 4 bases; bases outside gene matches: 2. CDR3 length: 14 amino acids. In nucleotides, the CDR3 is TGCGCCAGCAGTAACAGGGGGCTCACCGGGGAGCTGTTTTTT. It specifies CASSNRGLTGELFF.